This is a list of T cell receptor beta chains from one sample in a study of vaccination and CD4 T cells after COVID-19. Each CDR3 protein gets one entry after TCRdb re-called the PCR reads with MiXCR. The data show about 19,000 distinct CDR3 sequences, 40% to 45% seen once. What these receptors recognize is not known. The sequences come from CD4+ T cells from blood, cultured in vitro, collected after SARS-CoV-2 vaccination. The receptors stem from a human donor who had recovered from COVID-19. Both conserved end residues are part of each CDR3. The D gene is left open where the match is weak. Rows give clone size only sometimes, using once, few, many, or a class for an expanded clone.

J: TRBJ2-1
size: NA
V: TRBV7-7
D: NA
DNA: TGTGCCAGCAGCTTAGGGTACAGGGATGAGCAGTTCTTC
CDR3: CASSLGYRDEQFF

J: TRBJ2-5
size: few
V: TRBV19
D: TRBD2
DNA: TGTGCCACAAGACTAGCGGGAGTCCGAGAGACCCAGTACTTC
CDR3: CATRLAGVRETQYF

J: TRBJ1-6
size: few
V: TRBV11-3
D: NA
DNA: TGTGCCAGCAGCCCTCGGAATAATTCACCCCTCCACTTT
CDR3: CASSPRNNSPLHF

J: TRBJ1-6
size: NA
V: TRBV5-1
D: TRBD1
DNA: TGCGCCAGCAGCCTACAGGGGGCCTTTGGGAATTCACCCCTCCACTTT
CDR3: CASSLQGAFGNSPLHF

J: TRBJ2-1
size: NA
V: TRBV6-2/TRBV6-3
D: NA
DNA: TGTGCCAGCAGGCACAGCTCCTACAATGAGCAGTTCTTC
CDR3: CASRHSSYNEQFF

J: TRBJ2-5
size: NA
V: TRBV6-1
D: TRBD1
DNA: TGTGCCAGCAGGGCTCCGGGACAGGGGGCGGAGACCCAGTACTTC
CDR3: CASRAPGQGAETQYF

J: TRBJ2-7
size: few
V: TRBV7-2
D: TRBD2
DNA: TGTGCCAGCAGCTCCGTAGCGGGCAGCTCCTACGAGCAGTACTTC
CDR3: CASSSVAGSSYEQYF

J: TRBJ2-2
size: NA
V: TRBV19
D: TRBD1
DNA: TGTGCCAGTAGTATTCAGGGGGCGAACACCGGGGAGCTGTTTTTT
CDR3: CASSIQGANTGELFF

J: TRBJ1-1
size: few
V: TRBV7-9
D: NA
DNA: TGTGCCAGCAGCTCACCACAGGGCACTGAAGCTTTCTTT
CDR3: CASSSPQGTEAFF

J: TRBJ2-7
size: NA
V: TRBV6-1
D: NA
DNA: TGTGCCAGCTCCCGGGCGCAGCGGACCTACGAGCAGTACTTC
CDR3: CASSRAQRTYEQYF

J: TRBJ1-6
size: NA
V: TRBV7-4
D: NA
DNA: TGTGCCAGCAGCGAGGAGGAGGATAGCTCCTATAATTCACCCCTCCACTTT
CDR3: CASSEEEDSSYNSPLHF

J: TRBJ1-1
size: few
V: TRBV7-8
D: TRBD1
DNA: TGTGCCAGCAGCTGGGGACAGGGGACTGAAGCTTTCTTT
CDR3: CASSWGQGTEAFF

J: TRBJ2-4
size: NA
V: TRBV6-2/TRBV6-3
D: TRBD2
DNA: TGTGCCAGCAGTTCTAGCGGGAGGGCCAGTGGGGCCAAAAACATTCAGTACTTC
CDR3: CASSSSGRASGAKNIQYF

J: TRBJ2-1
size: NA
V: TRBV7-9
D: NA
DNA: TGTGCCAGCAGCTTAGCCGCGAGCTTCGATGAGCAGTTCTTC
CDR3: CASSLAASFDEQFF

J: TRBJ1-1
size: once
V: TRBV30
D: TRBD1
DNA: TGTGCCTGGAGCCATGGGACAGCCAACACTGAAGCTTTCTTT
CDR3: CAWSHGTANTEAFF

J: TRBJ2-2
size: few
V: TRBV7-3
D: TRBD1
DNA: TGTGCCAGCAGGCGACAGGGGGGCACCGGGGAGCTGTTTTTT
CDR3: CASRRQGGTGELFF